This T cell receptor (beta chain) came from a study of blood T cell repertoires in COVID-19. The method was immunoSEQ multiplex PCR; TCRdb's version includes in-frame clones alone and lacks a portion of them. The sample includes roughly 80,000 clones, approximately 88% of them seen just once. The CDR3 sequence is 15 residues long. Between the trimmed V and J ends, which lost 0 bases and 1 base, there was a span of 7 bases. Germline V gives CDR1 LGHNA, CDR2 YSLEER. Sequencing used peripheral blood. V gene TRBV4-3 combines with J gene TRBJ1-5, with D possibly matching TRBD1 (5 bases). The clonotype originates from a man aged 50 to 60 with active COVID-19. Here the CDR3 DNA reads TGCGCCAGCAGCCAAGAATCAGGGAGCAATCAGCCCCAGCATTTT. Translating gives CASSQESGSNQPQHF.